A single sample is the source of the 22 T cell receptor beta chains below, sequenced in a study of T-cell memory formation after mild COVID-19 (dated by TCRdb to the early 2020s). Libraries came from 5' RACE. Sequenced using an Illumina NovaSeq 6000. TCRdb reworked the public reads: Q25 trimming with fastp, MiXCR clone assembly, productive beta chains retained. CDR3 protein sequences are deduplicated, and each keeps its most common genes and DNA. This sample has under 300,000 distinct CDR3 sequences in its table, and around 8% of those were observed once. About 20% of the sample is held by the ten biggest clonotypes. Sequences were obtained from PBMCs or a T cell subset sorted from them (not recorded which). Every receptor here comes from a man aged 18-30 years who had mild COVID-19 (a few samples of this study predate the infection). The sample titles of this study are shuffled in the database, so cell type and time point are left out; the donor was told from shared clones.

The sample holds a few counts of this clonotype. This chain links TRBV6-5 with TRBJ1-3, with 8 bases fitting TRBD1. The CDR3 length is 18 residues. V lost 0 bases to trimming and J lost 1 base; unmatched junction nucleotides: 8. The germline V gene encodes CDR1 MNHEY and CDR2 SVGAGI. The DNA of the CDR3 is TGTGCCAGCAGTTACTCGTCAACAGGGGGTGCTTCTGGAAACACCATATATTTT. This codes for CASSYSSTGGASGNTIYF.

DNA of the CDR3: TGCAGTGCAGGCGGGAGCACAGATACGCAGTATTTT. This encodes CSAGGSTDTQYF. V and J are TRBV20-1 and TRBJ2-3; TRBD2 is a possible D gene (5 bases). The CDR3 loop spans 12 amino acids. Germline values: CDR1 DFQATT, CDR2 SNEGSKA (reference sequence). V gave up 6 bases and J gave up 0 bases, with 7 bases separating them.

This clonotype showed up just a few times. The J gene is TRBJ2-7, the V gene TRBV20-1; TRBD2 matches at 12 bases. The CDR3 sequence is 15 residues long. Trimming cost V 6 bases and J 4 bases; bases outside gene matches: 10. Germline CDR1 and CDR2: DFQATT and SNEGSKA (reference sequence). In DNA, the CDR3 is TGCAGTGCGTTCTCGACTAGCGGGGGCATGTACGAGCAGTACTTC. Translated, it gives CSAFSTSGGMYEQYF.

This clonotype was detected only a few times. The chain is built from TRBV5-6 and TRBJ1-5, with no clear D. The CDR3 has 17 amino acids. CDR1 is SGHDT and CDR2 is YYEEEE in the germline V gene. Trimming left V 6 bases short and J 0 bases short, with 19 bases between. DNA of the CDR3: TGTGCCAGCACCACTCGGGCAGCAATTTATAGCAATCAGCCCCAGCATTTT. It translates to CASTTRAAIYSNQPQHF.

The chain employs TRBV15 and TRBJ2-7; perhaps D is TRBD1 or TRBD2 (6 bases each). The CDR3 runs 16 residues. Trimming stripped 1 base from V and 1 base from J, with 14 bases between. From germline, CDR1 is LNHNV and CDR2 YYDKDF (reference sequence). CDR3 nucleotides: TGTGCCACCAGCAGAGTTAGGGGGGCAGGGTCCTACGAGCAGTACTTC. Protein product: CATSRVRGAGSYEQYF.

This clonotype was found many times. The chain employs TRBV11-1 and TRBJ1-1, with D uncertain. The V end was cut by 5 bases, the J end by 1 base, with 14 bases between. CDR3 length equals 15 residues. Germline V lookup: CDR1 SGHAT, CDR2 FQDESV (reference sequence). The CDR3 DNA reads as TGTGCCAGCAGCCCTCCTTGGACGGGGAACACTGAAGCTTTCTTT. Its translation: CASSPPWTGNTEAFF.

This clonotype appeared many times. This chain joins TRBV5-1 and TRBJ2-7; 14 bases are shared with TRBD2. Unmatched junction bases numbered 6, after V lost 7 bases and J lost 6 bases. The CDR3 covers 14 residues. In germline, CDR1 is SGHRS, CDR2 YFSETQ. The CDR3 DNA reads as TGCGCCAGCCGAACCGGACTAGCGGGGGGCGAGCAGTACTTC. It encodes CASRTGLAGGEQYF.

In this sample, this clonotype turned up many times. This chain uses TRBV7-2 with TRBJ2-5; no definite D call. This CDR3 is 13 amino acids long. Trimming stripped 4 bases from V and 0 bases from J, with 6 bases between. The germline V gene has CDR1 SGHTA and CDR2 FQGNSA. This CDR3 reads CASSYRHQETQYF. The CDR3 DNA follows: TGTGCCAGCAGCTACCGACACCAAGAGACCCAGTACTTC.

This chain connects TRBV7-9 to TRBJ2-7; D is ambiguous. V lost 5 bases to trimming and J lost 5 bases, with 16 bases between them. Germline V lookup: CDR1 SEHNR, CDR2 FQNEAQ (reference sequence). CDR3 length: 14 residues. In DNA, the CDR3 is TGTGCCAGCAGCCCCAGTCCGTCCCAGGACGAGCAGTACTTC. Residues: CASSPSPSQDEQYF.

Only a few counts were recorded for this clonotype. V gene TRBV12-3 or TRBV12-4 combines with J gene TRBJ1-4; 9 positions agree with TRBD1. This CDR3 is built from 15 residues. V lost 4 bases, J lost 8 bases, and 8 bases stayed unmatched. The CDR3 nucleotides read TGTGCCAGCAGTTCCCCGGGACAGGGAAGCGAAAAACTGTTTTTT. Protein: CASSSPGQGSEKLFF.

The CDR3 is CASTNWRRLSGNTIYF. DNA of the CDR3: TGTGCCAGCACCAACTGGAGGCGACTCTCTGGAAACACCATATATTTT. V usage is TRBV6-6 and J usage is TRBJ1-3; D remains ambiguous. With 7 bases removed from V and 0 bases from J, the gap between germline ends came to 16 bases. The CDR3 spans 16 residues. Germline-derived CDR1 and CDR2 are MNHNY and SVGAGI (reference sequence).

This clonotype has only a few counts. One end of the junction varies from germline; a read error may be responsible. The DNA of the CDR3 is TGTGCCACCAGCAGACGGGCCCCCAATCGGCCCCAGCATTTT. Its translation: CATSRRAPNRPQHF. The chain has TRBV15 and TRBJ1-5; D not certain. The CDR3 totals 14 residues. Germline CDR1 LNHNV, CDR2 YYDKDF (reference sequence).

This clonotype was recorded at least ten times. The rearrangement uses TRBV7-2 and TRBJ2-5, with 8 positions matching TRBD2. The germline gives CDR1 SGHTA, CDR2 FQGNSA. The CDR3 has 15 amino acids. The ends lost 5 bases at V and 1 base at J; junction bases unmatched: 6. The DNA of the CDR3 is TGTGCCAGCAGCACGCGGGGGGCACCCCAAGAGACCCAGTACTTC. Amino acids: CASSTRGAPQETQYF.

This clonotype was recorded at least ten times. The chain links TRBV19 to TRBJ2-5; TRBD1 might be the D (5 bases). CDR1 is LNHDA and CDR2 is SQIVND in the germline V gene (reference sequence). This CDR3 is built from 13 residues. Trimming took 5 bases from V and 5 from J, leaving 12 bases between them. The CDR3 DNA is TGTGCCAGTAGTGAGACAGTTTCGGAGACCCAGTACTTC. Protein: CASSETVSETQYF.

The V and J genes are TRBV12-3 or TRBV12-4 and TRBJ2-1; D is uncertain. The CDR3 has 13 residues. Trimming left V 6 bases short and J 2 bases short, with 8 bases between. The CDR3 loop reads CASRRVAYNEQFF. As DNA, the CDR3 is TGTGCCAGCAGACGAGTCGCCTACAATGAGCAGTTCTTC.

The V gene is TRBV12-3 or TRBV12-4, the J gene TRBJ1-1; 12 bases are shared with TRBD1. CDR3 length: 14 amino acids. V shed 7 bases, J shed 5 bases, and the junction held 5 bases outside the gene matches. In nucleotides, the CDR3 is TGTGCCAGCACCGGGACAGGGGGCCGGACTGAAGCTTTCTTT. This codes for CASTGTGGRTEAFF.

DNA for the CDR3: TGCGCCAGCAGCTCAGGGTTGACTAGCGGGGGAGCTCAAGAGACCCAGTACTTC. This encodes CASSSGLTSGGAQETQYF. This chain uses TRBV5-1 with TRBJ2-5; 12 bases are shared with TRBD2. The CDR3 is 18 amino acids. V was clipped by 3 bases and J by 2 bases; unmatched bases: 11. CDR1 is SGHRS and CDR2 is YFSETQ in the germline V gene.

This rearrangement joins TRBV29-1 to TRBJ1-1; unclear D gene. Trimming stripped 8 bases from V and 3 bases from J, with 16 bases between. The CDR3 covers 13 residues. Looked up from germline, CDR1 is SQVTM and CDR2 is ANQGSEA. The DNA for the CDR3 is TGCAGCCCTCTCTTGACATTGTACACTGAAGCTTTCTTT. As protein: CSPLLTLYTEAFF.

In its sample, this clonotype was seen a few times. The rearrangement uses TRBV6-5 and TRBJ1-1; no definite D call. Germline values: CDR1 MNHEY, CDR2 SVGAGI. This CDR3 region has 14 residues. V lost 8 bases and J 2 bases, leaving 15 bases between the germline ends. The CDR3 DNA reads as TGTGCCAGCTCTTATCCGGGCCCAAACACTGAAGCTTTCTTT. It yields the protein CASSYPGPNTEAFF.

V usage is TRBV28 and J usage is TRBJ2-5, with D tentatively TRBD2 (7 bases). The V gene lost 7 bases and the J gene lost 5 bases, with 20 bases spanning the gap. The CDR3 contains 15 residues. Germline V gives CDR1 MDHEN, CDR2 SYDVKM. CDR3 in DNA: TGTGCCAGCACCCCGGGGGGCCTCCGGGGGGAGACCCAGTACTTC. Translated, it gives CASTPGGLRGETQYF.

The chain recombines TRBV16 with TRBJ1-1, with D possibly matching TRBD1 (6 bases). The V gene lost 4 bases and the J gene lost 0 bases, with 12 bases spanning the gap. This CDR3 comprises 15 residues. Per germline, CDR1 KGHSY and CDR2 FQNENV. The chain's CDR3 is CASSLHRDMNTEAFF. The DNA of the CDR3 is TGTGCCAGCAGCCTCCACAGGGACATGAACACTGAAGCTTTCTTT. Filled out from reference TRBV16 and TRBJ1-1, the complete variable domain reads GEEVAQTPKHLVRGEGQKAKLYCAPIKGHSYVFWYQQVLKNEFKFLISFQNENVFDETGMPKERFSAKCLPNSPCSLEIQATKLEDSAVYFCASSLHRDMNTEAFFGQGTRLTVV.

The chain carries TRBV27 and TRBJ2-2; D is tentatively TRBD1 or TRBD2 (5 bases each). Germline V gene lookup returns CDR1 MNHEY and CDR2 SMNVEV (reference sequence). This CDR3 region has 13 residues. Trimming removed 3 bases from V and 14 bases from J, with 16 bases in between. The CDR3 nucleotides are TGTGCCAGCAGTTTGTCGGGGCCCGACCGCCTGTTTTTT. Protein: CASSLSGPDRLFF.